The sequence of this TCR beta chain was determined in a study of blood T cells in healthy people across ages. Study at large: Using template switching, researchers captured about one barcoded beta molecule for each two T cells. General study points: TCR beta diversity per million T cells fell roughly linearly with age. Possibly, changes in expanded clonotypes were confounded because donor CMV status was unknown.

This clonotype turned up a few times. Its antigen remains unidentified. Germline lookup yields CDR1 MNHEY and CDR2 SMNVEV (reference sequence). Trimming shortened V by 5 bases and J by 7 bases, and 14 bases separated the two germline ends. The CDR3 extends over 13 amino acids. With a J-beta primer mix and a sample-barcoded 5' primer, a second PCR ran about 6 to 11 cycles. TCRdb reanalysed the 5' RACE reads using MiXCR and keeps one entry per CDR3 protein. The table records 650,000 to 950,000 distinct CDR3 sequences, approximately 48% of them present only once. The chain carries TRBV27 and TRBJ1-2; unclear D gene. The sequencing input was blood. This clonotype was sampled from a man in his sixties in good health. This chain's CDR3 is CASSPGDGGGYTF. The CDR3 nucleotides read TGTGCCAGCAGTCCCGGGGATGGTGGTGGCTACACCTTC.